A selection of T cell receptor beta chains follows, all from one sample in a study of blood T cell repertoires in COVID-19. TCRdb keeps only in-frame clones here, not all; method: immunoSEQ multiplex PCR. The sample yields over 90,000 clones, roughly 80% seen once. Source material: peripheral blood. Every receptor here comes from an elderly man with COVID-19, enrolled during active disease. Each CDR3 is given with its conserved first and last residue. A D gene is named only where the DNA matches it firmly. A row's size may be missing; if present it is once, few, many or a size class.

d_call j_call clone_size v_call cdr3_nt cdr3_aa
. TRBJ1-6 . TRBV5-1 TGCGCCAGCAGCTTGACAGGAGATTCACCCCTCCACTTT CASSLTGDSPLHF
. TRBJ1-1 . TRBV28 TGTGCCAGCAGTTTTATTGGGGCCGGCACTGAAGCTTTCTTT CASSFIGAGTEAFF
. TRBJ1-2 few TRBV19 TGTGCCAGTAGTACCTCGTTGACAGTGTATGGCTACACCTTC CASSTSLTVYGYTF
. TRBJ2-5 . TRBV5-1 TGCGCCAGCAGCTTGTCACAGGGAATCCAAGAGACCCAGTACTTC CASSLSQGIQETQYF
. TRBJ1-2 . TRBV5-4 TGTGCCAGCAGCCAGGGACATGGCTATGGCTACACCTTC CASSQGHGYGYTF
TRBD1 TRBJ2-3 . TRBV28 TGTGCCAGCAGCCCGACAGGGTTTGGGGTATCGACAGATACGCAGTATTTT CASSPTGFGVSTDTQYF
. TRBJ1-1 . TRBV5-1 TGCGCCAGCAGCTTGGAGGGAGGGTACACTGAAGCTTTCTTT CASSLEGGYTEAFF
TRBD2 TRBJ2-1 . TRBV4-1 TGCGCCAGCAGCCCCTCGCCAGTGGCTAGCGGGCTTCGAAGGGCCTACAATGAGCAGTTCTTC CASSPSPVASGLRRAYNEQFF
. TRBJ1-1 . TRBV6-4 TGTGCCAGCAGTGACCAGGGAGGGAGTACTGAAGCTTTCTTT CASSDQGGSTEAFF
. TRBJ2-1 . TRBV28 TGTGCCAGCAGTTGGACTAACAATGAGCAGTTCTTC CASSWTNNEQFF
. TRBJ1-4 . TRBV7-9 TGTGCCAGCAGCCCGGGGGGTCCTAATGAAAAACTGTTTTTT CASSPGGPNEKLFF
. TRBJ1-1 . TRBV11-2 TGTGCCAGCAGCTTAGATCTAGGCACCCTAAACACTGAAGCTTTCTTT CASSLDLGTLNTEAFF
. TRBJ1-6 once TRBV7-2 TGTGCCAGCAGCCCACGGCTAGGGGAAACTTCACCCCTCCACTTT CASSPRLGETSPLHF
TRBD2 TRBJ2-1 . TRBV4-1 TGCGCCAGCAGCCAAGGAGAGGGACTAGCGGGAGAGAATGAGCAGTTCTTC CASSQGEGLAGENEQFF
. TRBJ2-1 . TRBV5-4 TGTGCCAGCAGCAGTCCCGGTGCGGACAATCGCTACAATGAGCAGTTCTTC CASSSPGADNRYNEQFF
. TRBJ2-5 . TRBV9 TGTGCCAGCAGCGCGAGGGGGGAGACCCAGTACTTC CASSARGETQYF
TRBD1 TRBJ1-2 . TRBV18 TGTGCCAGCTCCCCGGGACAGAACTATGGCTACACCTTC CASSPGQNYGYTF
TRBD1 TRBJ2-7 once TRBV28 TGTGCCAGCAGAATACCGGGACAGGGTTACTACGAGCAGTACTTC CASRIPGQGYYEQYF
TRBD1 TRBJ1-2 . TRBV14 TGTGCCAGCAGCCCCCAGTGGGACAGGAACTATGGCTACACCTTC CASSPQWDRNYGYTF
TRBD1 TRBJ1-5 . TRBV15 TGTGCCACCAGCAAAGCCCGGGACAGGGGAAATCAGCCCCAGCATTTT CATSKARDRGNQPQHF
TRBD1 TRBJ2-5 few TRBV11-2 TGTGCCAGCAGCTTAGTGACAGGGTGGGAGACCCAGTACTTC CASSLVTGWETQYF
. TRBJ1-4 . TRBV28 TGTGCCAGCAGTTTGCCCAGGGGTGCTAATGAAAAACTGTTTTTT CASSLPRGANEKLFF
. TRBJ1-1 . TRBV9 TGTGCCAGCAGCGTAGGCGGGATAATGAACACTGAAGCTTTCTTT CASSVGGIMNTEAFF
. TRBJ1-5 few TRBV28 TGTGCCAGCAGTTCTGGGGGCGATGGGCTTCAGCCCCAGCATTTT CASSSGGDGLQPQHF
TRBD1 TRBJ1-5 . TRBV20-1 TGCAGTGCTAGTGGCCCCGGGACAGGGGTCAACAATCAGCCCCAGCATTTT CSASGPGTGVNNQPQHF
TRBD2 TRBJ2-5 . TRBV5-4 TGTGCCAGCAGCAGGACTAGCCTCCAAGAGACCCAGTACTTC CASSRTSLQETQYF
. TRBJ1-5 . TRBV7-2 TGTGCCAGCAGCTTAGGGAGAAGAAATCAGCCCCAGCATTTT CASSLGRRNQPQHF
. TRBJ1-2 few TRBV11-2 TGTGCCAGCAGCCCTTCGGACATACAAGATTATGGCTACACCTTC CASSPSDIQDYGYTF
. TRBJ2-7 . TRBV28 TGTGCCAGCAACCTCCCAGGGCTGGACGAGCAGTACTTC CASNLPGLDEQYF
TRBD1 TRBJ2-3 once TRBV18 TGTGCCAGCTCACCAGAGACAGGGGCAGATACGCAGTATTTT CASSPETGADTQYF
TRBD1 TRBJ2-5 . TRBV19 TGTGCCAGTAGCACTGACAGGGAAGAGACCCAGTACTTC CASSTDREETQYF
. TRBJ1-6 . TRBV6-5 TGTGCCAGCAGTTACGACAGACCACCAACTAATTCACCCCTCCACTTT CASSYDRPPTNSPLHF
. TRBJ2-1 . TRBV5-4 TGTGCCAGCTCCGGAGGGAGCGCAAGCTCCTACAATGAGCAGTTCTTC CASSGGSASSYNEQFF
. TRBJ1-2 . TRBV27 TGTGCCAGCAGTTTCTCGGCTGGACAGAAATTCTATGGCTACACCTTC CASSFSAGQKFYGYTF
TRBD1 TRBJ1-5 once TRBV19 TGTGCCAGTAGTACGACAGGGAGAGGCAATCAGCCCCAGCATTTT CASSTTGRGNQPQHF
TRBD2 TRBJ2-5 once TRBV28 TGTGCCAGCCAGGGCCTAAGAGTTGCGGGAGAGGGGGAGACCCAGTACTTC CASQGLRVAGEGETQYF
. TRBJ1-5 . TRBV28 TGTGCCAGCAGTTTCCCAACGGACAGATTACCCAATCAGCCCCAGCATTTT CASSFPTDRLPNQPQHF
. TRBJ1-5 once TRBV6-2/TRBV6-3 TGTGCCAGCAGTTACGGTGGAGCGGGTCAGCCCCAGCATTTT CASSYGGAGQPQHF
TRBD1 TRBJ1-6 once TRBV5-1 TGCGCCAGCAGCATGACAGGGATCTATAATTCACCCCTCCACTTT CASSMTGIYNSPLHF
. TRBJ2-7 . TRBV3-1/TRBV3-2 TGTGCCAGCAGCCAAGATCTAAACAGAAAATCCCTTTTCTTC CASSQDLNRKSLFF
. TRBJ2-6 . TRBV28 TGTGCCAGCAGAGAAGCAGGGTCCTCTGGGGCCAACGTCCTGACTTTC CASREAGSSGANVLTF
. TRBJ1-5 . TRBV19 TGTGCCAGTAGGAAGACAGAGGATAATAGCAATCAGCCCCAGCATTTT CASRKTEDNSNQPQHF
. TRBJ1-1 . TRBV27 TGTGCCAGCAGTTTACGACCTAGGCAATTCAGTCGGGACACTGAAGCTTTCTTT CASSLRPRQFSRDTEAFF
TRBD2 TRBJ2-4 . TRBV27 TGTGCCAGTCGGGGACTAGCGGGAGGTGCGGGGTGGGCCAAAAACATTCAGTACTTC CASRGLAGGAGWAKNIQYF
. TRBJ2-1 . TRBV6-5 TGTGCCAGCGTAACAGATTTATACAATGAGCAGTTCTTC CASVTDLYNEQFF
. TRBJ2-1 . TRBV5-1 TGCGCCAGCAGCCACGGTAGGGGGTTCTGGGATGAGCAGTTCTTC CASSHGRGFWDEQFF
. TRBJ1-6 . TRBV7-9 TGTGCCAGCAGCCCGGACAGAGCAAATTCACCCCTCCACTTT CASSPDRANSPLHF
. TRBJ1-6 . TRBV5-1 TGCGCCAGCAGCCTAGGACAGAATTCACCCCTCCACTTT CASSLGQNSPLHF
. TRBJ2-5 . TRBV7-3 TGTGCCAGCAGCCCCGGGGTAGGGGAGACCCAGTACTTC CASSPGVGETQYF
TRBD2 TRBJ2-7 . TRBV9 TGTGCCAGCAGCGTCGGGACTAGCCGGGCCGAGCAGTACTTC CASSVGTSRAEQYF
TRBD2 TRBJ2-2 few TRBV4-2 TGTGCCAGCCGGCTAGCGGGGGGCCCCGGGGAGCTGTTTTTT CASRLAGGPGELFF
. TRBJ2-5 . TRBV7-2 TGTGCCAGCAGCCGTGGTTATGGGGCAGAGACCCAGTACTTC CASSRGYGAETQYF
TRBD1 TRBJ1-2 . TRBV20-1 TGCAGTGCTAGTGGAGGGACAGGCGAGTATGGCTACACCTTC CSASGGTGEYGYTF
TRBD1 TRBJ1-4 . TRBV5-5 TGTGCCAGCAGCTTGGTAGGGACAGGGGGTTTAGGAAATGAAAAACTGTTTTTT CASSLVGTGGLGNEKLFF
. TRBJ1-1 few TRBV6-5 TGTGCCAGCAGTTTAACACAGGGGAACACTGAAGCTTTCTTT CASSLTQGNTEAFF